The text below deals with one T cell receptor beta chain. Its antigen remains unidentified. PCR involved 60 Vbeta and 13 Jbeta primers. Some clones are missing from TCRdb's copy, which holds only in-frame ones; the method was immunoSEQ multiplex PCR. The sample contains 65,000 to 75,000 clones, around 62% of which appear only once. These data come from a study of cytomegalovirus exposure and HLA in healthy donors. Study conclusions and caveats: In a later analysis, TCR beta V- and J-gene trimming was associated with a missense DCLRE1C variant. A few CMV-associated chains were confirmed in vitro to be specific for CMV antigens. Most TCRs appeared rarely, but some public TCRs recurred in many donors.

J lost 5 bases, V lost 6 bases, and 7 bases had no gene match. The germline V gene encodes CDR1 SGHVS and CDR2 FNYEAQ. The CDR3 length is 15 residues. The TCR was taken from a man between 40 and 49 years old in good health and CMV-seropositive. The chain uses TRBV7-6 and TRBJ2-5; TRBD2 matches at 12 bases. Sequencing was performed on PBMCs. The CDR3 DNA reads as TGTGCCAGCAGTCTTTGGACTAGCGGGACTGAGACCCAGTACTTC. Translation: CASSLWTSGTETQYF.